This TCR beta chain derives from a study of radiation and T cells in renal cell carcinoma. Study outcomes and limitations: Top tumor clonotypes rose in blood 2 weeks post-radiation, then contracted.

V was shortened by 0 bases and J by 9 bases, with 12 bases between the two germline ends. This CDR3 region has 14 residues. Germline CDR1 reads LGHNA; CDR2 reads YSLEER. This table comes from immunoSEQ multiplex PCR, and its TCRdb copy is limited to in-frame clones, with some not included. Here the sample spans 130,000 to 150,000 clones, about 87% being singletons. This sample's time point: baseline pretreatment blood. The treatment is: 15 Gy SBRT to primary tumor, nephrectomy 4 weeks later. Points on this clone: As yet, its antigen is unknown.

The sequences come from blood, collected from a patient whose treatment included radiotherapy and nephrectomy. The TCR originated in a woman aged 70-85 years with renal cell carcinoma. J is TRBJ2-1 and V is TRBV4-3, with a possible D match to TRBD1 (6 bases). This chain's CDR3 is CASSQEQGRVEQFF. CDR3 DNA sequence: TGCGCCAGCAGCCAAGAACAGGGCAGGGTTGAGCAGTTCTTC.